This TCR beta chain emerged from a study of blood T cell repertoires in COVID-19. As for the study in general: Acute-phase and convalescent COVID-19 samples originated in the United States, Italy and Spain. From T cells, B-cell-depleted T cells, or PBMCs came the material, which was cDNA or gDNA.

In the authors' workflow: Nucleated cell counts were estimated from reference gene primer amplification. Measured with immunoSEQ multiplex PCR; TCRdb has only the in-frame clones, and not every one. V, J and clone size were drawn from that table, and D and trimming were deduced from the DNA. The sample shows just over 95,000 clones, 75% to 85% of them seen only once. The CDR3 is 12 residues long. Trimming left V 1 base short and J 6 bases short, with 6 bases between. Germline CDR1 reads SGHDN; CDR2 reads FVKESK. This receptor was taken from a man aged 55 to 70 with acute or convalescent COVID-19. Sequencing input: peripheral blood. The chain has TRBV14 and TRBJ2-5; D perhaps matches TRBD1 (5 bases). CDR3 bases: TGTGCCAGCAGCCAAGGGGGCAAGACCCAGTACTTC. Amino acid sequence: CASSQGGKTQYF.